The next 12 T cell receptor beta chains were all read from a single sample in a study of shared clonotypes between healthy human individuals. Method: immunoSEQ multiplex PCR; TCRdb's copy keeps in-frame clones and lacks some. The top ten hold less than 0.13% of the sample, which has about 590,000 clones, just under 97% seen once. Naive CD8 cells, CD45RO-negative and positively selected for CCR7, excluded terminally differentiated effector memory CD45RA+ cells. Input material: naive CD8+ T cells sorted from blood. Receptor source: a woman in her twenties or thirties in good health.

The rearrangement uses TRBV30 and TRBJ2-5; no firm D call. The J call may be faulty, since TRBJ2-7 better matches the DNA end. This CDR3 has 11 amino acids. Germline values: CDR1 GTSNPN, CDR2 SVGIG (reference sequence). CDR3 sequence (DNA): TGTGCCTGGACAGTGGACTACGAGCAGTACTTC. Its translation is CAWTVDYEQYF.

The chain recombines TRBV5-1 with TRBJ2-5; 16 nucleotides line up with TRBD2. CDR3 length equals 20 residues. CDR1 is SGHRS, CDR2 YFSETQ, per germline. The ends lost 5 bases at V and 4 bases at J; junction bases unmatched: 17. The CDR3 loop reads CASSPGARGLAGGPRETQYF. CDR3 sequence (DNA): TGCGCCAGCAGTCCAGGGGCCCGGGGACTAGCGGGAGGGCCACGAGAGACCCAGTACTTC.

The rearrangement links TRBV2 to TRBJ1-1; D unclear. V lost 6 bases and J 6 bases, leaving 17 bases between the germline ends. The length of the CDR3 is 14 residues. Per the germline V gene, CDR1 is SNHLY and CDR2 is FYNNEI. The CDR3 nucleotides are TGTGCCAGCAGCGCTACGGACGGTAGGCCTGAAGCTTTCTTT. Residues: CASSATDGRPEAFF.

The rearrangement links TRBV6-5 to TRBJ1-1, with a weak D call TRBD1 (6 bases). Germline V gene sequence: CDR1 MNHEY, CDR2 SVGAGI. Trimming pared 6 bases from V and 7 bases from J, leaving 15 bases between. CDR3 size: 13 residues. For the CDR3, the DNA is TGTGCCAGCAGCCTTGCTCAGGGGAGTGAAGCTTTCTTT. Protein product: CASSLAQGSEAFF.

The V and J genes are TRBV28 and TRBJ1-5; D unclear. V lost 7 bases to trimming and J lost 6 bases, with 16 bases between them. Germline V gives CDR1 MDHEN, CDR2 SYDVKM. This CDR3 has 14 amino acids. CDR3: CASKYTQVGQPQHF. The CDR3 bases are TGTGCCAGCAAGTACACCCAGGTGGGTCAGCCCCAGCATTTT.

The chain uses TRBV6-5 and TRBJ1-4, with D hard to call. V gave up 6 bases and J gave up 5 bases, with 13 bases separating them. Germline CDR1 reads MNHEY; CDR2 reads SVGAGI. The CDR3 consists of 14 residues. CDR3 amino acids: CASSPYPLNEKLFF. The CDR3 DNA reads TGTGCCAGCAGCCCCTATCCCCTAAATGAAAAACTGTTTTTT.

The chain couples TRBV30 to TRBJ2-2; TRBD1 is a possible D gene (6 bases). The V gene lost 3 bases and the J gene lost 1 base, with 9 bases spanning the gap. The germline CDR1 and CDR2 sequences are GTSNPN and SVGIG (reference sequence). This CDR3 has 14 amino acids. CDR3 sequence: CAWRVTGNTGELFF. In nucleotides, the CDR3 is TGTGCCTGGAGAGTGACAGGGAACACCGGGGAGCTGTTTTTT. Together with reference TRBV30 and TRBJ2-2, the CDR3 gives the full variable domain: SQTIHQWPATLVQPVGSPLSLECTVEGTSNPNLYWYRQAAGRGLQLLFYSVGIGQISSEVPQNLSASRPQDRQFILSSKKLLLSDSGFYLCAWRVTGNTGELFFGEGSRLTVL.

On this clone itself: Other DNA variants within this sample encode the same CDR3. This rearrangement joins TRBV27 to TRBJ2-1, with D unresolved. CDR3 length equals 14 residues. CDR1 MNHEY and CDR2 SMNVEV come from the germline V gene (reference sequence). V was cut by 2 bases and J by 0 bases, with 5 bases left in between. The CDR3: CASSLRSSYNEQFF. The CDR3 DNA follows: TGTGCCAGCAGTTTAAGGAGCTCCTACAATGAGCAGTTCTTC.

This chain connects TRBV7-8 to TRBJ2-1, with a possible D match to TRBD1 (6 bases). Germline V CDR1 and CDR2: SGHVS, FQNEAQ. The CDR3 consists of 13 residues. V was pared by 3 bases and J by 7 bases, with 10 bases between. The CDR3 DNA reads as TGTGCCAGCAGCTTCGACCAGGGGAATGAGCAGTTCTTC. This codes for CASSFDQGNEQFF.

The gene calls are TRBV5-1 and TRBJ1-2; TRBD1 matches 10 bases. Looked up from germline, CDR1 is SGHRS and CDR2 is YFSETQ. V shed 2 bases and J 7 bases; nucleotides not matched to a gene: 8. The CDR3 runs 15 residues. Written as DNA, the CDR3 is TGCGCCAGCAGCTTCGCGGGACAGGGGACGGGTGGCTACACCTTC. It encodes CASSFAGQGTGGYTF.

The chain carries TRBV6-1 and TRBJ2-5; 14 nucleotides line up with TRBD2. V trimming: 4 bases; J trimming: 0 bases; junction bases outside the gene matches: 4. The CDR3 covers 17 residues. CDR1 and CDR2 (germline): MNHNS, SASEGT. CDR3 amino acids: CASSATSGRAHQETQYF. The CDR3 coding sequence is TGTGCCAGCAGTGCGACTAGCGGGAGGGCCCACCAAGAGACCCAGTACTTC.

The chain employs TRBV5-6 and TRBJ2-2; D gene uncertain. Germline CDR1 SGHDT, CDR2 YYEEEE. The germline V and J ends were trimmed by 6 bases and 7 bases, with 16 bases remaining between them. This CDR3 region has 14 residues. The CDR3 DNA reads TGTGCCAGCACTCGGTTTGTCGGGCTCGGGGAGCTGTTTTTT. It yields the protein CASTRFVGLGELFF.